This T cell receptor (beta chain) was profiled in a study of PD-1 blockade in classical Hodgkin lymphoma. Time point meaning: cycle 4 day 1 (C4D1), after 6 weeks of nivolumab. Autologous stem cell transplantation was followed by relapse in every patient, and brentuximab vedotin exposure varied. The best responses consisted of complete response, partial response or progressive disease. Generated by immunoSEQ multiplex PCR, the TCRdb table keeps only in-frame clones and is missing some. Of 6,500 to 7,000 clones listed, approximately 86% are singletons. Findings and caveats of the study: When set against healthy donors, newly diagnosed patients were reported to show lower baseline TCR diversity. Exclusion removed patients who began nivolumab under 1 year after ASCT. Complete responders matched newly diagnosed patients in baseline diversity.

A remark on this clone: Its matching antigen is unknown.

The CDR3 contains 17 residues. CDR1 ENHRY and CDR2 SYGVKD come from the germline V gene. V was trimmed by 6 bases and J by 4 bases, leaving 21 bases between them. The TCR originated in a human donor with classical Hodgkin lymphoma. The chain links TRBV10-3 to TRBJ2-2; D uncertain. The sample was peripheral blood mononuclear cells (PBMCs), taken before the fourth cycle of nivolumab. The CDR3 reads CAISRAPRETGTGELFF. For the CDR3, the DNA is TGTGCCATCAGCCGGGCTCCTCGCGAGACGGGCACCGGGGAGCTGTTTTTT.